Each of the 27 T cell receptor beta chains below was sequenced from the same sample in a study of cytomegalovirus exposure and HLA in healthy donors. Both 60 Vbeta primers and 13 Jbeta primers went into the PCR. This table comes from immunoSEQ multiplex PCR, and its TCRdb copy is limited to in-frame clones, with some not included. The sample records over 150,000 clones, 80% being singletons. The sequenced sample was PBMCs. The receptor source for this set is a male donor in good health and CMV-seronegative.

This clone was seen a few times. This chain uses TRBV28 with TRBJ2-5; the match to TRBD1 covers 7 bases. The V segment lost 5 bases and the J segment 7 bases; nucleotides outside the gene matches: 10. The CDR3 loop spans 14 amino acids. Germline assignment: CDR1 MDHEN and CDR2 SYDVKM. The DNA for the CDR3 is TGTGCCAGCAGTCCTTCACAGGGGAGTGGGACCCAGTACTTC. Protein: CASSPSQGSGTQYF.

This rearrangement joins TRBV4-2 to TRBJ2-5; D uncertain. From germline, CDR1 is LGHNA and CDR2 YNFKEQ. The CDR3 contains 12 residues. V lost 2 bases and J lost 3, with 4 bases in between. CDR3 in amino acids: CASSQHKETQYF. The DNA for the CDR3 is TGTGCCAGCAGCCAACACAAAGAGACCCAGTACTTC.

The chain joins TRBV6-6 to TRBJ2-5; tentatively, D is TRBD2 (6 bases). This CDR3 has 10 amino acids. Germline V gives CDR1 MNHNY, CDR2 SVGAGI (reference sequence). V gave up 8 bases and J gave up 5 bases, with 6 bases separating them. CDR3 region: CASGGETQYF. CDR3 nucleotides: TGTGCCAGCGGAGGGGAGACCCAGTACTTC.

V is TRBV13 and J is TRBJ2-1; D might be TRBD2 (5 bases). V lost 4 bases and J 6 bases, leaving 16 bases between the germline ends. This CDR3 comprises 15 residues. CDR1 and CDR2 from the germline V gene are PRHDT and FYEKMQ (reference sequence). The CDR3 DNA reads as TGTGCCAGCAGCTCCCAGAGGGAGTTTCGCAATGAGCAGTTCTTC. Amino acids: CASSSQREFRNEQFF.

The chain has TRBV11-2 and TRBJ1-6; TRBD1 matches at 7 bases. Trimming took 3 bases from V and 9 from J; bases not matched to a gene: 8. The germline CDR1 and CDR2 sequences are SGHAT and FQNNGV. The CDR3 runs to 15 residues. The CDR3 spells CASSLDRNVPSPLHF. As DNA, the CDR3 is TGTGCCAGCAGCTTGGACAGGAATGTACCTTCACCCCTCCACTTT. Full variable domain (remainder filled in from reference TRBV11-2 and TRBJ1-6): EAGVAQSPRYKIIEKRQSVAFWCNPISGHATLYWYQQILGQGPKLLIQFQNNGVVDDSQLPKDRFSAERLKGVDSTLKIQPAKLEDSAVYLCASSLDRNVPSPLHFGNGTRLTVT.

The chain joins TRBV18 to TRBJ2-7; TRBD2 agrees at 9 bases. Germline V gene data show CDR1 as KGHSH and CDR2 as LQKENI. Germline trimming cut 1 base from V and 0 bases from J; bases unmatched to any gene: 10. The CDR3 contains 18 residues. This CDR3 is CASSPLPAGGYSSYEQYF. CDR3 sequence (DNA): TGTGCCAGCTCACCACTTCCAGCGGGGGGTTATAGCTCCTACGAGCAGTACTTC.

The rearrangement uses TRBV7-2 and TRBJ1-1, with a possible D match to TRBD1 (6 bases). The CDR3 length is 12 residues. Germline lookup yields CDR1 SGHTA and CDR2 FQGNSA. Trimming took off 1 base at V and 11 bases at J, with 11 bases between the two ends. The CDR3 loop is CASSLVGGGAFF. The CDR3 bases are TGTGCCAGCAGCTTAGTAGGGGGTGGCGCTTTCTTT.

The genes are TRBV6-1 and TRBJ1-1; the match to TRBD1 covers 7 bases. V dropped 6 bases and J dropped 4; count of bases not matched to a gene: 5. Germline CDR1 MNHNS, CDR2 SASEGT. The CDR3 sequence is 13 residues long. The CDR3 sequence: CASRASGGTEAFF. CDR3 DNA sequence: TGTGCCAGCAGGGCTTCAGGGGGCACTGAAGCTTTCTTT.

The J gene is TRBJ1-2, the V gene TRBV27; 10 positions match TRBD1. V was pared by 7 bases and J by 4 bases, with 6 bases of the junction left unmatched. This CDR3 spans 14 amino acids. Germline CDR1 is MNHEY and CDR2 is SMNVEV (reference sequence). Here the CDR3 reads CASNPTGGSYGYTF. CDR3 nucleotide sequence: TGTGCCAGCAATCCGACAGGGGGCAGCTATGGCTACACCTTC.

This clone occurred a few times. The chain joins TRBV23-1 to TRBJ1-1; D gene ambiguous. TRBV23-1 is identified as an open reading frame with a role that is uncertain. This CDR3 region has 14 residues. V was pared by 5 bases and J by 2 bases, with 12 bases between. For the CDR3, the DNA is TGCGCCAGCAGTTCTCTCCGGGGAAACACTGAAGCTTTCTTT. Amino acid sequence: CASSSLRGNTEAFF.

V and J are TRBV7-6 and TRBJ2-5; 10 bases line up with TRBD1. Trimming took 1 base from V and 5 from J; bases not matched to a gene: 4. Germline loops: CDR1 SGHVS, CDR2 FNYEAQ. This CDR3 comprises 15 residues. The CDR3 here is CASSLGQGALETQYF. The CDR3 DNA is TGTGCCAGCAGCTTAGGACAGGGGGCCTTGGAGACCCAGTACTTC.

Turning to this clone: This likely came from a read error, as a far larger clone is one base away. V is TRBV14 and J is TRBJ1-1; D possibly corresponds to TRBD1 (5 bases). Germline V gene data show CDR1 as SGHDN and CDR2 as FVKESK. The V gene lost 6 bases and the J gene lost 1 base, with 9 bases spanning the gap. This CDR3 comprises 13 residues. DNA of the CDR3: TGTGCCAGCAGTGGGGGGGGGAACACTGAAGCTTTCTTT. Encoded protein: CASSGGGNTEAFF. The full variable domain, rest sourced from reference TRBV14 and TRBJ1-1, is EAGVTQFPSHSVIEKGQTVTLRCDPISGHDNLYWYRRVMGKEIKFLLHFVKESKQDESGMPNNRFLAERTGGTYSTLKVQPAELEDSGVYFCASSGGGNTEAFFGQGTRLTVV.

The gene calls are TRBV6-5 and TRBJ1-2, with TRBD1 matching 10 bases. CDR1 and CDR2 (germline): MNHEY, SVGAGI. The CDR3 extends over 14 amino acids. After removal of 5 bases from V and 3 bases from J, the junction contained 3 bases not matched to a gene. CDR3 loop: CASSRTGGDYGYTF. The CDR3 DNA sequence: TGTGCCAGCAGTCGGACAGGGGGAGACTATGGCTACACCTTC.

The rearrangement joins TRBV6-5 to TRBJ2-5, with D perhaps TRBD2 (7 bases). The germline V and J ends were trimmed by 3 bases and 7 bases, with 15 bases remaining between them. Germline CDR1 MNHEY, CDR2 SVGAGI. The CDR3 totals 14 residues. CDR3: CASSYVRGHGTQYF. The CDR3, as DNA: TGTGCCAGCAGTTATGTGCGGGGGCATGGGACCCAGTACTTC.

The J gene is TRBJ2-7, the V gene TRBV6-4; a weak D match, TRBD2 (6 bases). Germline CDR1 MRHNA, CDR2 SNTAGT. The ends were cut back, 3 bases at V and 4 bases at J, with 13 bases in the middle. The CDR3 consists of 14 residues. In nucleotides, the CDR3 is TGTGCCAGCAGTGAGCAAGACGGGGGATACGAGCAGTACTTC. This codes for CASSEQDGGYEQYF.

Of note for this clone: Sequence at one end of the junction differs from germline and may be a read error. The CDR3 spells CGVVSLINTEAFF. CDR3 sequence (DNA): TGCGGCGTTGTTAGTCTGATAAACACTGAAGCTTTCTTT. The V and J genes are TRBV29-1 and TRBJ1-1, with no clear D. Germline V gives CDR1 SQVTM, CDR2 ANQGSEA. The CDR3 sequence is 13 residues long.

There are a few counts of this clone. The chain couples TRBV5-1 to TRBJ1-1; 9 bases fit TRBD1. V was pared by 1 base and J by 4 bases, with 5 bases of the junction left unmatched. From germline, CDR1 is SGHRS and CDR2 YFSETQ. CDR3 size: 15 residues. CDR3 coding DNA: TGCGCCAGCAGCTTGTTACAGGGGGCTTCCACTGAAGCTTTCTTT. This codes for CASSLLQGASTEAFF.

The CDR3 sequence: CASGSGLVGASYNSPLHF. Written as DNA, the CDR3 is TGTGCCAGCGGTTCCGGGTTGGTGGGGGCGTCCTATAATTCACCCCTCCACTTT. This rearrangement joins TRBV6-4 to TRBJ1-6; TRBD1 might be the D (6 bases). The V gene lost 8 bases and the J gene lost 1 base, with 21 bases spanning the gap. The CDR3 is 18 residues long. CDR1 and CDR2 from the germline V gene are MRHNA and SNTAGT.

The CDR3 sequence is CASTRTGIGNSPLHF. CDR3 coding DNA: TGTGCCAGCACGCGGACAGGAATTGGGAATTCACCCCTCCACTTT. The rearrangement joins TRBV6-1 to TRBJ1-6, with 7 nucleotides matching TRBD1. The germline gives CDR1 MNHNS, CDR2 SASEGT. After removal of 7 bases from V and 7 bases from J, the junction contained 10 bases not matched to a gene. This CDR3 is built from 15 residues.

The V gene is TRBV7-9, the J gene TRBJ1-4, with 7 bases aligning to TRBD1. CDR3 length: 15 residues. V shed 6 bases, J shed 4 bases, and the junction held 8 bases outside the gene matches. Germline V lookup: CDR1 SEHNR, CDR2 FQNEAQ (reference sequence). CDR3 amino acids: CASRTPGTVNEKLFF. CDR3 in DNA: TGTGCCAGCAGAACACCCGGGACAGTTAATGAAAAACTGTTTTTT.

The rearrangement links TRBV6-1 to TRBJ2-7; D perhaps matches TRBD2 (7 bases). V was shortened by 3 bases and J by 6 bases, with 21 bases between the two germline ends. CDR3 length equals 16 residues. Germline CDR1 is MNHNS and CDR2 is SASEGT. The CDR3 reads CASSELGGRKSIEQYF. CDR3 DNA: TGTGCCAGCAGTGAGCTCGGGGGGCGGAAGAGTATCGAGCAGTACTTC.

This clone appeared once. This chain uses TRBV5-4 with TRBJ2-7, with unresolved D. The germline V gene encodes CDR1 SGHNT and CDR2 YYREEE (reference sequence). The CDR3 contains 16 residues. V dropped 0 bases and J dropped 0 bases, with 13 bases sitting between them. CDR3 DNA: TGTGCCAGCAGCTTGGAAGTCGAGCCAAGCTCCTACGAGCAGTACTTC. Amino acid sequence: CASSLEVEPSSYEQYF.

J is TRBJ1-4 and V is TRBV6-1; 8 positions agree with TRBD1. CDR1 is MNHNS, CDR2 SASEGT, per germline. The CDR3 is made up of 15 amino acids. V dropped 4 bases and J dropped 4; count of bases not matched to a gene: 5. CDR3 bases: TGTGCCAGCAGTGGACAGGGGCTCGGTAATGAAAAACTGTTTTTT. Translated, it gives CASSGQGLGNEKLFF.

This clone was detected once. As DNA, the CDR3 is TGTGCCAGCAGATACGGTGACTCCACAGATACGCAGTATTTT. This translates into CASRYGDSTDTQYF. The V call is TRBV6-6, the J call TRBJ2-3, with D hard to call. V lost 6 bases to trimming and J lost 2 bases, with 12 bases between them. This CDR3 region has 14 residues. Germline loops: CDR1 MNHNY, CDR2 SVGAGI (reference sequence).

V gene TRBV14 combines with J gene TRBJ1-6, with D tentatively TRBD1 (5 bases). Germline CDR1 and CDR2: SGHDN and FVKESK. The CDR3 is 18 residues long. V shed 0 bases and J shed 7 bases, with 19 bases lying between them. The CDR3 DNA reads as TGTGCCAGCAGCCAAGATAAAGGGGCAGTTCTATGGAATTCACCCCTCCACTTT. This translates into CASSQDKGAVLWNSPLHF.

This clone was seen just once. This chain connects TRBV18 to TRBJ1-2; 7 bases are a match to TRBD1. Germline loops: CDR1 KGHSH, CDR2 LQKENI. There are 14 residues in the CDR3. The J segment lost 3 bases and the V segment lost 4 bases, leaving 5 bases of the junction unmatched. CDR3 DNA sequence: TGTGCCAGCTCACGACAGGGAATCGACTATGGCTACACCTTC. Translating it yields CASSRQGIDYGYTF.

The V and J genes are TRBV19 and TRBJ2-6, with D possibly matching TRBD1 (5 bases). V dropped 4 bases and J dropped 1 base, with 14 bases sitting between them. The CDR3 extends over 17 amino acids. Germline assignment: CDR1 LNHDA and CDR2 SQIVND (reference sequence). CDR3 sequence reads: CASSTTVSRSGANVLTF. DNA of the CDR3: TGTGCCAGTAGTACGACAGTATCAAGATCTGGGGCCAACGTCCTGACTTTC.